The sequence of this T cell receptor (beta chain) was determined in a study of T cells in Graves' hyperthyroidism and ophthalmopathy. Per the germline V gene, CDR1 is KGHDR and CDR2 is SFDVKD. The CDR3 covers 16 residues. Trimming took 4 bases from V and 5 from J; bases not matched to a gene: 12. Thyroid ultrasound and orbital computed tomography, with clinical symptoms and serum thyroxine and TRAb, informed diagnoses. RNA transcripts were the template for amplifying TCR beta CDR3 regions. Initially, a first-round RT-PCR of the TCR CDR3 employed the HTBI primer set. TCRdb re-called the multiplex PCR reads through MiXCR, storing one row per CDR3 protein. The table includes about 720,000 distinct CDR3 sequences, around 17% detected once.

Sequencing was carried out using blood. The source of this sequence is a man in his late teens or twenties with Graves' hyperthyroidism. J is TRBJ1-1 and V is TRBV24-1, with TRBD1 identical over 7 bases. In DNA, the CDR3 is TGTGCCACCAGTGAACGGGACAGCGAGGCCTCGACTGAAGCTTTCTTT. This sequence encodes CATSERDSEASTEAFF.